The 21 T cell receptor beta chains given below trace back to one sample, sequenced in a study of technical replicates of blood from several donors. Using immunoSEQ multiplex PCR, the repertoire was profiled, and TCRdb retains in-frame clones only, with some absent. The sample shows some 66,000 clones, 70% to 90% of them seen only once. The sequenced sample was PBMCs. The receptors come from a human donor in good health. Some clones in this sample may be carry-over from other donors' samples.

The rearrangement uses TRBV18 and TRBJ2-2; 8 positions match TRBD1. V lost 6 bases and J lost 1; bases outside the gene matches: 7. CDR1 is KGHSH, CDR2 LQKENI, per germline. The length of the CDR3 is 16 residues. Here the CDR3 reads CASSLTGGRNTGELFF. For the CDR3, the DNA is TGTGCCAGCTCCCTAACAGGGGGTCGGAACACCGGGGAGCTGTTTTTT.

The chain joins TRBV5-6 to TRBJ1-3; D unclear. The CDR3 runs to 14 residues. Trimming removed 4 bases from V and 4 bases from J, with 12 bases in between. Germline assignment: CDR1 SGHDT and CDR2 YYEEEE. The CDR3, as DNA: TGTGCCAGCAGCCCAGTATCGGGGGGAAACACCATATATTTT. This encodes CASSPVSGGNTIYF.

The table lists this clone with a count of one. V is TRBV7-2 and J is TRBJ2-7; TRBD1 matches at 10 bases. This CDR3 comprises 14 residues. V trimming: 6 bases; J trimming: 5 bases; junction bases outside the gene matches: 7. Germline V gene sequence: CDR1 SGHTA, CDR2 FQGNSA. This chain's CDR3 is CASSRDRGLHEQYF. CDR3 DNA sequence: TGTGCCAGCAGTCGGGACAGGGGTCTCCACGAGCAGTACTTC.

The chain combines TRBV18 with TRBJ2-7, with D possibly being TRBD1 (6 bases). This CDR3 comprises 14 residues. The ends were cut back, 2 bases at V and 6 bases at J, with 14 bases in the middle. Per the germline V gene, CDR1 is KGHSH and CDR2 is LQKENI. CDR3 DNA: TGTGCCAGCTCACCATTCGAAAAAGGGGGCGAGCAGTACTTC. Translation gives CASSPFEKGGEQYF. The variable domain in full, completed from reference TRBV18 and TRBJ2-7, reads NAGVMQNPRHLVRRRGQEARLRCSPMKGHSHVYWYRQLPEEGLKFMVYLQKENIIDESGMPKERFSAEFPKEGPSILRIQQVVRGDSAAYFCASSPFEKGGEQYFGPGTRLTVT.

This rearrangement joins TRBV6-6 to TRBJ2-3, with D possibly being TRBD2 (7 bases). Germline CDR1 reads MNHNY; CDR2 reads SVGAGI (reference sequence). V was pared by 7 bases and J by 0 bases, with 17 bases between. This CDR3 comprises 16 residues. DNA of the CDR3: TGTGCCAGCACCCGGGGAGGGACACTGAGCACAGATACGCAGTATTTT. Translation: CASTRGGTLSTDTQYF.

This sequence joins TRBV5-4 and TRBJ2-7, with TRBD2 as a possible D gene (5 bases). CDR1 and CDR2 (germline): SGHNT, YYREEE (reference sequence). The CDR3 totals 14 residues. The V gene lost 2 bases and the J gene lost 2 bases, with 11 bases spanning the gap. CDR3 sequence reads: CASSLGGPTYEQYF. The CDR3 DNA follows: TGTGCCAGCAGCTTAGGAGGACCTACCTACGAGCAGTACTTC. Based on the CDR3 plus reference TRBV5-4 and TRBJ2-7, the full variable domain is ETGVTQSPTHLIKTRGQQVTLRCSSQSGHNTVSWYQQALGQGPQFIFQYYREEENGRGNFPPRFSGLQFPNYSSELNVNALELDDSALYLCASSLGGPTYEQYFGPGTRLTVT.

The chain recombines TRBV30 with TRBJ1-4, with D uncertain. This CDR3 spans 14 amino acids. Deletions cut 0 bases from V and 8 bases from J, with 13 bases between. Germline V gene lookup returns CDR1 GTSNPN and CDR2 SVGIG (reference sequence). The CDR3 protein is CAWSVRLQPEKLFF. CDR3 DNA: TGTGCCTGGAGTGTACGACTACAACCGGAAAAACTGTTTTTT. The full variable domain, in which reference TRBV30 and TRBJ1-4 provide the parts outside the CDR3, is SQTIHQWPATLVQPVGSPLSLECTVEGTSNPNLYWYRQAAGRGLQLLFYSVGIGQISSEVPQNLSASRPQDRQFILSSKKLLLSDSGFYLCAWSVRLQPEKLFFGSGTQLSVL.

In its sample, this clone was seen once. The chain links TRBV5-1 to TRBJ2-7, with unresolved D. V dropped 1 base and J dropped 7 bases, with 12 bases sitting between them. The CDR3 is 13 amino acids. Germline assignment: CDR1 SGHRS and CDR2 YFSETQ. In DNA form, the CDR3 reads TGCGCCAGCAGCTTGAGCACGGCGCGGGAGCAGTACTTC. Protein: CASSLSTAREQYF.

The chain links TRBV18 to TRBJ2-3; perhaps TRBD1 as D (6 bases). Germline CDR1 and CDR2: KGHSH and LQKENI. V shed 3 bases and J shed 4 bases, with 14 bases lying between them. The CDR3 runs to 15 residues. In nucleotides, the CDR3 is TGTGCCAGCTCACCGACCGAACAGGGAGCAGATACGCAGTATTTT. Translation: CASSPTEQGADTQYF.

The DNA of the CDR3 is TGTGCCAGCAGCTTGGACAGGGGTGACGAGCAGTACTTC. Amino acid sequence: CASSLDRGDEQYF. V usage is TRBV11-2 and J usage is TRBJ2-7; 9 bases are a match to TRBD1. The CDR3 spans 13 residues. CDR1 is SGHAT and CDR2 is FQNNGV in the germline V gene. J lost 5 bases, V lost 3 bases, and 2 bases had no gene match.

This clone was seen a single time. This chain links TRBV4-2 with TRBJ2-3, with TRBD1 as a possible D gene (5 bases). The CDR3 runs to 14 residues. Germline loops: CDR1 LGHNA, CDR2 YNFKEQ. Deletions cut 1 base from V and 4 bases from J, with 9 bases between. The CDR3 DNA sequence: TGTGCCAGCAGCCAAGGATGGGGCGCAGATACGCAGTATTTT. Translation: CASSQGWGADTQYF.

This rearrangement joins TRBV21-1 to TRBJ2-1; the D call of TRBD2 is as the table states it, not checked on the DNA. TRBV21-1 is termed a pseudogene. This CDR3 has 18 residues. CDR3 protein: CASSVTRRPIMPYNEQFF. CDR3 DNA sequence: TGTGCCAGCAGCGTTACCCGGAGACCAATTATGCCCTACAATGAGCAGTTCTTC.

The chain joins TRBV27 to TRBJ1-2, with 10 bases identical to TRBD1. Germline CDR1 reads MNHEY; CDR2 reads SMNVEV (reference sequence). V lost 0 bases, J lost 8 bases, and 3 bases stayed unmatched. The CDR3 has 14 residues. The CDR3 loop reads CASSLSGQGQGYTF. The CDR3 coding sequence is TGTGCCAGCAGTTTATCGGGACAGGGGCAGGGCTACACCTTC.

V gene TRBV4-1 combines with J gene TRBJ2-7; D unclear. V lost 2 bases to trimming and J lost 3 bases, with 17 bases between them. CDR3 length: 16 residues. Germline loops: CDR1 MGHRA, CDR2 YSYEKL. The CDR3 nucleotides read TGCGCCAGCAGCCAATTGGTGTCTGGCTCTTTCTACGAGCAGTACTTC. Protein: CASSQLVSGSFYEQYF.

The chain is built from TRBV11-3 and TRBJ1-1, with no clear D. Germline V gene lookup returns CDR1 SGHNT and CDR2 YENEEA. The CDR3 runs 14 residues. V shed 2 bases and J shed 4 bases, with 11 bases lying between them. The CDR3 DNA reads TGTGCCAGCAGCTTATCGTACCGGAGCACTGAAGCTTTCTTT. As protein: CASSLSYRSTEAFF.

This sequence joins TRBV7-3 and TRBJ1-2; the D is unclear. V shed 3 bases and J shed 8 bases, with 13 bases lying between them. Germline V gene sequence: CDR1 SGHTA, CDR2 FQGTGA. The CDR3 contains 13 residues. The CDR3 nucleotides read TGTGCCAGCAGCTTTAGACTAGAAGGGGGCTACACCTTC. This sequence encodes CASSFRLEGGYTF.

Concerning this clone itself: Other DNA sequences from this sample encode an identical CDR3 as well. The chain is built from TRBV5-1 and TRBJ2-1; TRBD2 aligns across 9 bases. Trimming took 4 bases from V and 4 from J; bases not matched to a gene: 3. Germline loops: CDR1 SGHRS, CDR2 YFSETQ. The CDR3 has 14 residues. The CDR3 DNA reads TGCGCCAGCAGCAGTAGCGGGGGTTACAATGAGCAGTTCTTC. As protein: CASSSSGGYNEQFF. Complete variable domain (other parts from reference TRBV5-1 and TRBJ2-1): KAGVTQTPRYLIKTRGQQVTLSCSPISGHRSVSWYQQTPGQGLQFLFEYFSETQRNKGNFPGRFSGRQFSNSRSEMNVSTLELGDSALYLCASSSSGGYNEQFFGPGTRLTVL.

The chain employs TRBV2 and TRBJ2-6, with 7 nucleotides matching TRBD2. Losses at the gene ends were 11 bases for V and 3 bases for J; bases not matched to a gene: 16. CDR1 is SNHLY, CDR2 FYNNEI, per germline. CDR3 length: 17 amino acids. The DNA of the CDR3 is TGTGCCTGCCCAAAAGCGGGGAATTCAGGTGGGGCCAACGTCCTGACTTTC. This translates into CACPKAGNSGGANVLTF.

This chain joins TRBV5-1 and TRBJ2-5, with D tentatively TRBD1 (5 bases). This CDR3 contains 13 residues. With 0 bases removed from V and 9 bases from J, the gap between germline ends came to 12 bases. Per germline, CDR1 SGHRS and CDR2 YFSETQ. As DNA, the CDR3 is TGCGCCAGCAGCTTGGCAGGGTACAGTTCCCAGTACTTC. It specifies CASSLAGYSSQYF. The variable domain in full, completed from reference TRBV5-1 and TRBJ2-5, reads KAGVTQTPRYLIKTRGQQVTLSCSPISGHRSVSWYQQTPGQGLQFLFEYFSETQRNKGNFPGRFSGRQFSNSRSEMNVSTLELGDSALYLCASSLAGYSSQYFGPGTRLLVL.

The gene calls are TRBV7-2 and TRBJ1-1; TRBD1 matches at 7 bases. This CDR3 region has 15 residues. The germline V gene encodes CDR1 SGHTA and CDR2 FQGNSA. The ends lost 4 bases at V and 0 bases at J; junction bases unmatched: 5. The CDR3: CASSSRQGMNTEAFF. The CDR3 coding sequence is TGTGCCAGCAGCTCCCGACAGGGAATGAACACTGAAGCTTTCTTT.

The J gene is TRBJ2-7, the V gene TRBV15; D possibly corresponds to TRBD1 (5 bases). Looked up from germline, CDR1 is LNHNV and CDR2 is YYDKDF (reference sequence). Trimming shortened V by 9 bases and J by 3 bases, and 21 bases separated the two germline ends. This CDR3 has 15 residues. The CDR3 coding sequence is TGTGCCACTAGTGAAGCTAAGGGGCGAGGCTACGAGCAGTACTTC. The encoded protein is CATSEAKGRGYEQYF.